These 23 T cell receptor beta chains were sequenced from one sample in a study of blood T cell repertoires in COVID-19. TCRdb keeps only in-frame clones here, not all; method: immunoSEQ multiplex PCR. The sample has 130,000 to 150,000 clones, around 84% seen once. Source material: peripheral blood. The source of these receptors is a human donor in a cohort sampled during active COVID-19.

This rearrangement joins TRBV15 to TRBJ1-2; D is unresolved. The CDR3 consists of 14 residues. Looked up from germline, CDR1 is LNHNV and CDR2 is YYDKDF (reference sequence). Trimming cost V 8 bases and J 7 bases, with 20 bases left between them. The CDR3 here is CATRKGDSKGGYTF. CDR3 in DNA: TGTGCCACCCGCAAGGGAGACTCGAAGGGTGGCTACACCTTC.

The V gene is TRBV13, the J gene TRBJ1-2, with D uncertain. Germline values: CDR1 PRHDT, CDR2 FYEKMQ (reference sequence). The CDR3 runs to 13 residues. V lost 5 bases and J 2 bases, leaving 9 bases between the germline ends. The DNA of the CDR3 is TGTGCCAGCAGCACCAGGCCCAACTATGGCTACACCTTC. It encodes CASSTRPNYGYTF.

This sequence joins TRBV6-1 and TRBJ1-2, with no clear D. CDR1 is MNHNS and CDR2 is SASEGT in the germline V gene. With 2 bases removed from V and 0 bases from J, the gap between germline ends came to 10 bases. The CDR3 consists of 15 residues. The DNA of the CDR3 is TGTGCCAGCAGTGAAAACGCAGGATCTAACTATGGCTACACCTTC. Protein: CASSENAGSNYGYTF.

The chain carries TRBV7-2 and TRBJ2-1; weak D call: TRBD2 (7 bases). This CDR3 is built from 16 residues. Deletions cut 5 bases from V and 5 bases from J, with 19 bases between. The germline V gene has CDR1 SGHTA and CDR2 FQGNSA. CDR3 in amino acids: CASSPGGGAFNNEQFF. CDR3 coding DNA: TGTGCCAGCAGCCCGGGTGGGGGGGCCTTTAACAATGAGCAGTTCTTC.

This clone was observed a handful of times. As DNA, the CDR3 is TGTGCCACCGAGACAGATCCCTACGAGCAGTACTTC. Amino acids: CATETDPYEQYF. The V call is TRBV28, the J call TRBJ2-7, with D tentatively TRBD1 (5 bases). Looked up from germline, CDR1 is MDHEN and CDR2 is SYDVKM. V dropped 10 bases and J dropped 2 bases, with 12 bases sitting between them. This CDR3 is 12 amino acids long.

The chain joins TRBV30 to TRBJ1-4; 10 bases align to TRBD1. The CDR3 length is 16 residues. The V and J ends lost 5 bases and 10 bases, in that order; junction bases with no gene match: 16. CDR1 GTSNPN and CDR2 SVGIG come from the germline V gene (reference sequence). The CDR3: CAWDNRDRGVRGKLFF. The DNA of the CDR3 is TGTGCCTGGGACAACCGGGACAGGGGCGTAAGGGGAAAACTGTTTTTT.

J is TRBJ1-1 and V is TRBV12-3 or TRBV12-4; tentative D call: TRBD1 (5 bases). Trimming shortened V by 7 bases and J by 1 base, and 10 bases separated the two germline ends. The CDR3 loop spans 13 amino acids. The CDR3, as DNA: TGTGCCAGCATCAACGGGGGGAACACTGAAGCTTTCTTT. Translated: CASINGGNTEAFF.

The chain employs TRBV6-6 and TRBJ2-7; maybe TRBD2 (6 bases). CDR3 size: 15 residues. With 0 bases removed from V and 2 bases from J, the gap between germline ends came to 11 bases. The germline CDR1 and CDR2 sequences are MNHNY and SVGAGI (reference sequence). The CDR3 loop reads CASSYSGEAPYEQYF. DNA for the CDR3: TGTGCCAGCAGTTACTCGGGGGAGGCCCCCTACGAGCAGTACTTC.

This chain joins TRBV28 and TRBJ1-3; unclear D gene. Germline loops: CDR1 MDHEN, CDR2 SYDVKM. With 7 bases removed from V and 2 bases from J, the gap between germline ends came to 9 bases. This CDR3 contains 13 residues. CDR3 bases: TGTGCCAGCAACGGGAGTCCTGGAAACACCATATATTTT. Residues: CASNGSPGNTIYF.

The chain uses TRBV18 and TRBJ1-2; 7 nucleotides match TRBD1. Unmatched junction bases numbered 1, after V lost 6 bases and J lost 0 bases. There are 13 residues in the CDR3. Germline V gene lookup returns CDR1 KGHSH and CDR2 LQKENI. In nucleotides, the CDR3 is TGTGCCAGCTCGCAGGGGGCTAACTATGGCTACACCTTC. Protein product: CASSQGANYGYTF.

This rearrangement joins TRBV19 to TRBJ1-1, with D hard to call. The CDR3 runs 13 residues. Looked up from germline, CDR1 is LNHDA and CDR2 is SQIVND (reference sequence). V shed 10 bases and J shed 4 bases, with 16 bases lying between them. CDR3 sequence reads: CATKTPAGTEAFF. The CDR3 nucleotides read TGTGCCACGAAGACACCCGCAGGCACTGAAGCTTTCTTT.

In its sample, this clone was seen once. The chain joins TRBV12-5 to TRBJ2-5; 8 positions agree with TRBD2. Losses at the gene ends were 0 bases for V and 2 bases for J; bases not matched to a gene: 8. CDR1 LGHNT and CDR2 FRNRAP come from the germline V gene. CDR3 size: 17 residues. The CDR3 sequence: CASGLVLTGGAQETQYF. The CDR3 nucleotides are TGTGCTAGTGGTTTGGTACTGACGGGGGGGGCTCAAGAGACCCAGTACTTC.

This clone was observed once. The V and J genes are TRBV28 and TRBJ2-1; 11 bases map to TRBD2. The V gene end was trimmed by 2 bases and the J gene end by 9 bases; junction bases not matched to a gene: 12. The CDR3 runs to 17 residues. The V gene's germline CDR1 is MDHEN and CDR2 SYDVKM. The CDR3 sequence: CASSLEGLAGVGFEQFF. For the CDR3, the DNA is TGTGCCAGCAGTTTAGAAGGACTAGCGGGTGTGGGGTTTGAGCAGTTCTTC.

The chain's CDR3 is CASSVADRGVPYEQYF. The CDR3 DNA follows: TGTGCCAGCAGCGTTGCGGACAGGGGAGTCCCTTACGAGCAGTACTTC. V gene TRBV9 combines with J gene TRBJ2-7; 9 nucleotides agree with TRBD1. The CDR3 is 16 amino acids. With V trimmed by 2 bases and J by 4 bases, 10 bases remained unmatched. Per germline, CDR1 SGDLS and CDR2 YYNGEE.

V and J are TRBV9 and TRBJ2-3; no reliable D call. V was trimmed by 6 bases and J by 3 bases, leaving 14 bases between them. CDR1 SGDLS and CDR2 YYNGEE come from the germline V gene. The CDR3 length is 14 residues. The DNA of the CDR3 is TGTGCCAGCACCCCTAATTCTTTAACAGATACGCAGTATTTT. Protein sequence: CASTPNSLTDTQYF. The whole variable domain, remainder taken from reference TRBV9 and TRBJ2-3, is DSGVTQTPKHLITATGQRVTLRCSPRSGDLSVYWYQQSLDQGLQFLIQYYNGEERAKGNILERFSAQQFPDLHSELNLSSLELGDSALYFCASTPNSLTDTQYFGPGTRLTVL.

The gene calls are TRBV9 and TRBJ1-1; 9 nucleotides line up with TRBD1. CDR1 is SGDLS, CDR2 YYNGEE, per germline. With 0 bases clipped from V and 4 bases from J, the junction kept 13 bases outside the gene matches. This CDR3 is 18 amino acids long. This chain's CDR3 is CASSVEAGTGRSGTEAFF. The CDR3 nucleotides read TGTGCCAGCAGCGTAGAGGCTGGGACAGGGAGGAGCGGCACTGAAGCTTTCTTT.

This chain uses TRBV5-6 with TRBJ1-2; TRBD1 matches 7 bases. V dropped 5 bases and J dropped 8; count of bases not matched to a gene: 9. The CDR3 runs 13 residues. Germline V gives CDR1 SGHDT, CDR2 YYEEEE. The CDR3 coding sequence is TGTGCCAGCAGAACCGACAGGGCGGGGGGCTACACCTTC. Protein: CASRTDRAGGYTF.

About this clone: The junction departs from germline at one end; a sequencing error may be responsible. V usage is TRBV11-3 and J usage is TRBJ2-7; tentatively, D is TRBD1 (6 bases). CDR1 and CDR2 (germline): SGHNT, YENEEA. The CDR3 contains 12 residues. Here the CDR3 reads CASSLGAVQLNF. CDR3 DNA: TGTGCCAGCAGCTTGGGGGCCGTCCAGCTTAACTTC.

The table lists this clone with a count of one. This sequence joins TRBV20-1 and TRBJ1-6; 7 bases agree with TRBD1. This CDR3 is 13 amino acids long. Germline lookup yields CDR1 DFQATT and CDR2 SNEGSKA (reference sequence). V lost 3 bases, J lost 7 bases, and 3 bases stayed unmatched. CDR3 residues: CSASEGANSPLHF. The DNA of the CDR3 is TGCAGTGCTAGTGAGGGGGCGAATTCACCCCTCCACTTT.

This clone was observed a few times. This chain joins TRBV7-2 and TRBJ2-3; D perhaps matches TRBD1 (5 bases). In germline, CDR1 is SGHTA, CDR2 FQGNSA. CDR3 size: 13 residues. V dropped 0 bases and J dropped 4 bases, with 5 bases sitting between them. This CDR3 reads CASSLAGPDTQYF. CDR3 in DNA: TGTGCCAGCAGCTTAGCGGGGCCAGATACGCAGTATTTT.

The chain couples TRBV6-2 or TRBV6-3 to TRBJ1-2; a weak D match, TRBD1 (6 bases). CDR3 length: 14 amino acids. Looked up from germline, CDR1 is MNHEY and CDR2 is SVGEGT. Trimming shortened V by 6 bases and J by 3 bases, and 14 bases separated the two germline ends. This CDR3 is CASSLDRSDYGYTF. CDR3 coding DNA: TGTGCCAGCAGCCTAGACAGGTCTGACTATGGCTACACCTTC.

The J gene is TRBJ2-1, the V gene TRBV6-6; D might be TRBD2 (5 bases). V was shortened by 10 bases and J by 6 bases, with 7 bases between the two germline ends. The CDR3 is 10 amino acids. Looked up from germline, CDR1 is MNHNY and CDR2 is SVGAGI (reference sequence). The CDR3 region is CATRGNEQFF. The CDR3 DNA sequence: TGTGCCACCCGGGGCAATGAGCAGTTCTTC.

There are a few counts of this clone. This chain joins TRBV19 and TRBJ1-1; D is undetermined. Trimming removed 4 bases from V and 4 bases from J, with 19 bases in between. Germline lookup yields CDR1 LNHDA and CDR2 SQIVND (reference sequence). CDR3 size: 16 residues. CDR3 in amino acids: CASSTPRGAEGTEAFF. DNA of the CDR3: TGTGCCAGTAGTACACCTCGGGGAGCGGAGGGCACTGAAGCTTTCTTT.